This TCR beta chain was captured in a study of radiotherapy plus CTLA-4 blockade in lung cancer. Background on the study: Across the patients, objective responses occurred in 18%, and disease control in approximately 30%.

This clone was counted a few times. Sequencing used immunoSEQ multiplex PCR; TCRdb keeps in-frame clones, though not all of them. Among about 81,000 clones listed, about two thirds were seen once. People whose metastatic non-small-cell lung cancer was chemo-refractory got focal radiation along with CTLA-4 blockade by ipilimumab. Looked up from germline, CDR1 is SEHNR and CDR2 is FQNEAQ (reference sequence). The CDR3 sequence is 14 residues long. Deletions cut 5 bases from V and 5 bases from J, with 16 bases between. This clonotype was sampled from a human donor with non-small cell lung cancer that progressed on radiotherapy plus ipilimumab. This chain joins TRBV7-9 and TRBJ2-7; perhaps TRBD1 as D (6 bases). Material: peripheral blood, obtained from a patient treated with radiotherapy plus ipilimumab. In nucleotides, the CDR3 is TGTGCCAGCAGCCTCGGCCAGGGGAGAAACGAGCAGTACTTC. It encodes CASSLGQGRNEQYF.